These T cell receptor beta chains were read from a single sample in a study of blood T cell repertoires in COVID-19. Clones were read by immunoSEQ multiplex PCR, and TCRdb kept only the in-frame ones, dropping some. The data show about 200,000 clones, approximately 80% seen once. What was sequenced was peripheral blood. These receptor sequences come from a man aged 55-75 years with acute or convalescent COVID-19. Each CDR3 is given without its conserved first and last residue. The size of a clone is reported for some rows only, either as once, few or many, or as a class for expanded clones.

v_gene: TRBV29-1
abundance: -
j_gene: TRBJ2-1
CDR3aa: SVERGGSPDEQF

v_gene: TRBV11-2
abundance: -
j_gene: TRBJ2-7
CDR3aa: ASSFGLAGGYYEQY

v_gene: TRBV19
abundance: few
j_gene: TRBJ1-1
CDR3aa: ASSITGGGEAF

v_gene: TRBV5-1
abundance: -
j_gene: TRBJ2-7
CDR3aa: ASRRTLGGTGGNEQY

v_gene: TRBV24-1
abundance: -
j_gene: TRBJ2-3
CDR3aa: ATSDPDSGSDTQY

v_gene: TRBV7-2
abundance: -
j_gene: TRBJ1-6
CDR3aa: ASSLARQGLPH

v_gene: TRBV7-3
abundance: few
j_gene: TRBJ1-2
CDR3aa: ASSLRRGGTDPYGYT

v_gene: TRBV25-1
abundance: -
j_gene: TRBJ2-3
CDR3aa: ASSELRLAGEDTQY

v_gene: TRBV3-1/TRBV3-2
abundance: -
j_gene: TRBJ2-1
CDR3aa: ASSSGGFSYNEQF

v_gene: TRBV6-5
abundance: -
j_gene: TRBJ2-7
CDR3aa: ASSYSSGRVDEQY

v_gene: TRBV19
abundance: -
j_gene: TRBJ1-3
CDR3aa: ASFRGPGNTIY